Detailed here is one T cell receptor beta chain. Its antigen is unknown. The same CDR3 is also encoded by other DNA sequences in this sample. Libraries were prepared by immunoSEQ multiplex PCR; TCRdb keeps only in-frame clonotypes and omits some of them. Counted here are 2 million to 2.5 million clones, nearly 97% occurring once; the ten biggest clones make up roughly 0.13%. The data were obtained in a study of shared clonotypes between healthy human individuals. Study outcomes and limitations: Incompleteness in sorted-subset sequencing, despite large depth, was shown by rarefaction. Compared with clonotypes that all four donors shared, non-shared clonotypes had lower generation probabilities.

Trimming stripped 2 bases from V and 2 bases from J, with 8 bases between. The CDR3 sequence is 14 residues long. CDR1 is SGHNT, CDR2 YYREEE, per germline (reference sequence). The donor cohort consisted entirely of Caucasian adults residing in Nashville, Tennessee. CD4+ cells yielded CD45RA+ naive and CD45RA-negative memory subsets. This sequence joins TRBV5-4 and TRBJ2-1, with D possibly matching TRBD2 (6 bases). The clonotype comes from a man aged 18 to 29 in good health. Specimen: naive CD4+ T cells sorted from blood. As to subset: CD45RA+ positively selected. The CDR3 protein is CASSLGGAYNEQFF. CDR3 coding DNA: TGTGCCAGCAGCTTAGGAGGGGCCTACAATGAGCAGTTCTTC.